These T cell receptor beta chains were read from a single sample in a study of blood T cell repertoires in COVID-19. Sequencing used immunoSEQ multiplex PCR; TCRdb keeps in-frame clones, though not all of them. The sample includes 120,000 to 150,000 clones, 75% to 90% seen only once; the top ten take 4.5% to 5.5%. Input material: peripheral blood. All receptors come from a human donor in a cohort sampled during active COVID-19. The CDR3 runs from the conserved cysteine through the conserved F or W. D genes are given only for firm matches. Size tells how often a clone was seen (once, few, many) or the class of an expanded clone, and some rows leave it out.

>TRBV7-2|NA|NA|TRBJ2-2|14
TGTGCCAGCAGCTCGCGAGGGTATGGCGGGGAGCTGTTTTTT
CASSSRGYGGELFF
>TRBV4-1|NA|few|TRBJ1-3|17
TGCGCCAGCAGTCGCGAAGATGGAGGGCTTAGTGGAAACACCATATATTTT
CASSREDGGLSGNTIYF
>TRBV19|NA|NA|TRBJ1-2|16
TGTGCCAGTAGTTACAACAATCGTGGGGGCGGCTATGGCTACACCTTC
CASSYNNRGGGYGYTF
>TRBV12-3/TRBV12-4|NA|NA|TRBJ2-3|12
TGTGCCAGCAGCCTTCACGGGGATACGCAGTATTTT
CASSLHGDTQYF
>TRBV5-1|TRBD1|once|TRBJ2-7|15
TGCGCCAGCAGCTTGGGACAGGGTCGGGCGTCCGAGCAGTACTTC
CASSLGQGRASEQYF
>TRBV6-4|TRBD2|NA|TRBJ2-1|18
TGTGCCAGCAGTGACCCCTCGGGACTAGCGGGAGTATACAATGAGCAGTTCTTC
CASSDPSGLAGVYNEQFF
>TRBV3-1/TRBV3-2|NA|NA|TRBJ2-3|17
TGTGCCAGCAGCCAACTCCGGAGGAGCCCTAGCACAGATACGCAGTATTTT
CASSQLRRSPSTDTQYF
>TRBV7-8|TRBD1|NA|TRBJ1-1|18
TGTGCCAGCAGCTTAGCGGTACAGGGGGCGTTCATGAACACTGAAGCTTTCTTT
CASSLAVQGAFMNTEAFF
>TRBV7-9|TRBD2|few|TRBJ2-1|18
TGTGCCAGCAGCTCCCCGACTAGCGGGGGTCCCTCCTACAATGAGCAGTTCTTC
CASSSPTSGGPSYNEQFF
>TRBV3-1/TRBV3-2|TRBD2|NA|TRBJ2-7|15
TGTGCCAGCAGCCAAAGCCCAGCGGGGGTCTACGAGCAGTACTTC
CASSQSPAGVYEQYF